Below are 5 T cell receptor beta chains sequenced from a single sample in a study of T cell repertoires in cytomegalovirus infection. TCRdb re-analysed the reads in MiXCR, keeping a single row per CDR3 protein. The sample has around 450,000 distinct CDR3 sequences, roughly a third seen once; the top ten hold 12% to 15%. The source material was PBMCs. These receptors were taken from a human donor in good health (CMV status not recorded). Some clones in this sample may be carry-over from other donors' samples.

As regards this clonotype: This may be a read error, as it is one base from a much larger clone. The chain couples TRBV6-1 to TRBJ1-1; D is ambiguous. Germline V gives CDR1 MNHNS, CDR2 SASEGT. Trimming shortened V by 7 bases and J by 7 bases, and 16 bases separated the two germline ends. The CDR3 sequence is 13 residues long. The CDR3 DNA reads TGTGCCAGCATTGCGGCAATAGGGAGTGAAGCTTTCTTT. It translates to CASIAAIGSEAFF.

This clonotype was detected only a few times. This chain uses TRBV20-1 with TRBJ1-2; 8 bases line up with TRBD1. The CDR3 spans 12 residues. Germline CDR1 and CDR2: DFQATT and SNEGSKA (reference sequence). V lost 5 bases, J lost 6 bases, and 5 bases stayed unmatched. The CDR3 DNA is TGCAGTGCTTACGGACAGGGCGATGGCTACACCTTC. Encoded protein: CSAYGQGDGYTF.

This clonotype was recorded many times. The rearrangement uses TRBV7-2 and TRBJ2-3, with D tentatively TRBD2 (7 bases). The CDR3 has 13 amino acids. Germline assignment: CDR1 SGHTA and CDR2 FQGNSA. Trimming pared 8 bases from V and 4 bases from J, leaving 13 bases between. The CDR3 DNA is TGTGCCAGCTGGGAGGGGGGGTCAGATACGCAGTATTTT. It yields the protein CASWEGGSDTQYF.

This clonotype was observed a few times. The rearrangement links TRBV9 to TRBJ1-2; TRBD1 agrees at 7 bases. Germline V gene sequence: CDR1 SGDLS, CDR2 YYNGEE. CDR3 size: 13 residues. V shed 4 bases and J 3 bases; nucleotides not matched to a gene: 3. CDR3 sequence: CASSRGTDYGYTF. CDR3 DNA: TGTGCCAGCAGCCGCGGGACAGACTATGGCTACACCTTC. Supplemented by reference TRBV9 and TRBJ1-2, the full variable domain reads DSGVTQTPKHLITATGQRVTLRCSPRSGDLSVYWYQQSLDQGLQFLIQYYNGEERAKGNILERFSAQQFPDLHSELNLSSLELGDSALYFCASSRGTDYGYTFGSGTRLTVV.

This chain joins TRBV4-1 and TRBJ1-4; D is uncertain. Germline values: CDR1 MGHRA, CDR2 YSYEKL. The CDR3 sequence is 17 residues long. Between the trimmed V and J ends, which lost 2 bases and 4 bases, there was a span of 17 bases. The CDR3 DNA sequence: TGCGCCAGCAGCCAATCCAGGAGAGTCGCTAATAATGAAAAACTGTTTTTT. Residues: CASSQSRRVANNEKLFF.